The following is a T cell receptor (beta chain) sequence with its context. Its antigen is as yet unknown. The V end lost 0 bases, the J end lost 6 bases, and 11 bases lay between the germline ends. Germline CDR1 and CDR2: MNHEY and SVGAGI. This CDR3 comprises 14 residues. The sample originates from a study of cytomegalovirus exposure and HLA in healthy donors. The study, taken as a whole, reports: Generally TCR sequences proved uncommon, though certain public TCRs appeared in numerous donors. Investigators reported 150 to 200 TCR beta chains as tied to cytomegalovirus.

The method was immunoSEQ multiplex PCR; TCRdb's version includes in-frame clones alone and lacks a portion of them. The sample has over 150,000 clones, about 96% seen once. This rearrangement joins TRBV6-5 to TRBJ1-1; D possibly corresponds to TRBD1 (6 bases). This receptor was identified in a woman younger than 35 in good health and CMV-seronegative. What was sequenced was PBMCs. The CDR3 spells CASSYSRTVAEAFF. CDR3 DNA: TGTGCCAGCAGTTACTCGAGGACAGTGGCTGAAGCTTTCTTT.